This TCR beta chain was obtained from a study of T cells in Graves' hyperthyroidism and ophthalmopathy. This clonotype was seen a few times. A much bigger clone sits one base away, suggesting this may be a read error. Amplified TCR beta CDR3 regions derived from RNA transcripts. Researchers ran a first-round RT-PCR on the TCR CDR3 using the HTBI primer set. MiXCR, run by TCRdb on the multiplex PCR reads, gives a single entry per CDR3 protein. Of hundreds of thousands of distinct CDR3 sequences listed, 12% to 15% are singletons. Germline-derived CDR1 and CDR2 are MNHGY and SVAAGI. The CDR3 runs to 15 residues.

Sequencing was done on a sample of blood. This clonotype originated in a woman aged 35 to 49 with Graves' ophthalmopathy. The chain employs TRBV6-9 and TRBJ1-4; D is unclear. CDR3 amino acids: CASGYGGRVGEKLFF. The DNA of the CDR3 is TGTGCCAGCGGTTACGGCGGGAGAGTTGGGGAAAAACTGTTTTTT.